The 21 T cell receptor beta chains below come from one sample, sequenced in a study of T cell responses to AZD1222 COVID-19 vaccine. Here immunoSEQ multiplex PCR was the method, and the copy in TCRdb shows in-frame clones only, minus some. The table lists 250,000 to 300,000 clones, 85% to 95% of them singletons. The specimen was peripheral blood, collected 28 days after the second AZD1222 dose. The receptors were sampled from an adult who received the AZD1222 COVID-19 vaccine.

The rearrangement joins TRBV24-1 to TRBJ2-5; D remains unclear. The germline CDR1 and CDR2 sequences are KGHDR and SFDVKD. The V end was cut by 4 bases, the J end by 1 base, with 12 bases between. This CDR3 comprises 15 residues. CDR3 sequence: CATSDRTRFQETQYF. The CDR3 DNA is TGTGCCACCAGTGACCGCACACGATTCCAAGAGACCCAGTACTTC.

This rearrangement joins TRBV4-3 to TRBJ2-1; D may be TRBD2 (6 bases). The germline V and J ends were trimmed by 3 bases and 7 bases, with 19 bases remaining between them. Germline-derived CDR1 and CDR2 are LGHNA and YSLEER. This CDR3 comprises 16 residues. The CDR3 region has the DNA TGCGCCAGCAGCCAGGGGCGGGGCGGACCAGGGAATGAGCAGTTCTTC. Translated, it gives CASSQGRGGPGNEQFF.

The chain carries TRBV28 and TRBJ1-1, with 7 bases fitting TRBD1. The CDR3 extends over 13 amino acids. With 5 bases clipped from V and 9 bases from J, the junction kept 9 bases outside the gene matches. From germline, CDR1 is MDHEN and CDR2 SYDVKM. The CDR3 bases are TGTGCCAGCAGTACTCGACAGGGAGGGAAAGCTTTCTTT. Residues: CASSTRQGGKAFF.

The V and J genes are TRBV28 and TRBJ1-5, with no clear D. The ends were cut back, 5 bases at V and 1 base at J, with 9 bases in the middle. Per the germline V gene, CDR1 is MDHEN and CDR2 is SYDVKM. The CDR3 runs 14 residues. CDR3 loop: CASSKQESNQPQHF. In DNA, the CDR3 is TGTGCCAGCAGTAAGCAGGAGAGCAATCAGCCCCAGCATTTT.

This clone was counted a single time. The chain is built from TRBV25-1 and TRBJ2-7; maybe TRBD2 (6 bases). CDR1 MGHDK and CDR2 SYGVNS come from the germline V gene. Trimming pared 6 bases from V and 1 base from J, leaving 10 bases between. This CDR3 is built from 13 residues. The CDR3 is CASRNAGSYEQYF. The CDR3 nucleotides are TGTGCCAGCAGGAATGCGGGATCCTACGAGCAGTACTTC.

Here the CDR3 DNA reads TGTGCCAGCAGACGGACCCTCATGAACACTGAAGCTTTCTTT. It translates to CASRRTLMNTEAFF. The chain joins TRBV3-1 (or the pseudogene TRBV3-2) to TRBJ1-1; no definite D call. CDR1 is LGHDT, CDR2 YNNKEL, per germline (reference sequence). The CDR3 totals 14 residues. The V end was cut by 6 bases, the J end by 0 bases, with 11 bases between.

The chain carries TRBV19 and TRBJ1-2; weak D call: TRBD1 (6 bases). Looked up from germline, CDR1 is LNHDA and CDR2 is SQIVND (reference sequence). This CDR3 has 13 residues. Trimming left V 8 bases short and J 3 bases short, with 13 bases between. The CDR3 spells CASFDRRDYGYTF. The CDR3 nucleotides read TGTGCCAGTTTTGACAGGAGAGACTATGGCTACACCTTC.

CDR3 protein: CASSPGQGVMTEAFF. CDR3 bases: TGTGCCAGCTCACCGGGACAGGGTGTGATGACTGAAGCTTTCTTT. V and J are TRBV18 and TRBJ1-1, with TRBD1 matching over 9 bases. With 3 bases clipped from V and 5 bases from J, the junction kept 7 bases outside the gene matches. This CDR3 has 15 amino acids. CDR1 KGHSH and CDR2 LQKENI come from the germline V gene.

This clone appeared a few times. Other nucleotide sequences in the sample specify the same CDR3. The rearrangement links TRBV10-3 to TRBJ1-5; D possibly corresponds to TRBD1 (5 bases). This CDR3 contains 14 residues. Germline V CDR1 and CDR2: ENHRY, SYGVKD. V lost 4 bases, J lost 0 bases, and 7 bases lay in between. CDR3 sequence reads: CAISGTNSNQPQHF. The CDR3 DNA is TGTGCCATCAGTGGGACAAATAGCAATCAGCCCCAGCATTTT.

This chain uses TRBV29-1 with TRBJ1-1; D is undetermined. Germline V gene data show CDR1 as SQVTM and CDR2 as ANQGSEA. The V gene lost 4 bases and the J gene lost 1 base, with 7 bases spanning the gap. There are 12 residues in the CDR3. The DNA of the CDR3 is TGCAGCGTTGTTGGTAGGAACACTGAAGCTTTCTTT. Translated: CSVVGRNTEAFF.

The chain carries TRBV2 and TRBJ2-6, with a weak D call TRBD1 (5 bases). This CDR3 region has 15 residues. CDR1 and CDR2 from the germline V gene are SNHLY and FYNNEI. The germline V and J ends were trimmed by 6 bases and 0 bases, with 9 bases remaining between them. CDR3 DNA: TGTGCCAGCAGGAAAGGGGCCTCTGGGGCCAACGTCCTGACTTTC. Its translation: CASRKGASGANVLTF.

The CDR3 DNA sequence: TGCGCCAGCAGCCAAGGACTAGCGGGAGCCCTCGGGACCTACTACGAGCAGTACTTC. This gives the protein CASSQGLAGALGTYYEQYF. This chain joins TRBV4-3 and TRBJ2-7; 12 bases agree with TRBD2. The CDR3 has 19 residues. With V trimmed by 1 base and J by 3 bases, 13 bases remained unmatched. Germline assignment: CDR1 LGHNA and CDR2 YSLEER.

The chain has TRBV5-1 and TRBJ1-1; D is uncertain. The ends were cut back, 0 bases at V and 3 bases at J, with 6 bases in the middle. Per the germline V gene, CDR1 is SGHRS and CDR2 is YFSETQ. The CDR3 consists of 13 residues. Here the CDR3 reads CASSLDGDTEAFF. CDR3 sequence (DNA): TGCGCCAGCAGCTTGGATGGGGACACTGAAGCTTTCTTT.

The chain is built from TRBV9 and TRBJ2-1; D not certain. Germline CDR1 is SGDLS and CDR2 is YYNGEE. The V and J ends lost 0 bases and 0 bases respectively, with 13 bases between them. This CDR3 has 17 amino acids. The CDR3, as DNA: TGTGCCAGCAGCGTAGGTCCCCGGACGGGCTCCTACAATGAGCAGTTCTTC. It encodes CASSVGPRTGSYNEQFF.

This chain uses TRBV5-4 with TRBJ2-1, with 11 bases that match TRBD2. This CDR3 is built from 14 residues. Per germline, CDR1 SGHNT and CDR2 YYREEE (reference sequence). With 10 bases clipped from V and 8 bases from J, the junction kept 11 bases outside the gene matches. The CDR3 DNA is TGTGCCGGAAATAGCGGGGGGGCTCAGCATGAGCAGTTCTTC. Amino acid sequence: CAGNSGGAQHEQFF.

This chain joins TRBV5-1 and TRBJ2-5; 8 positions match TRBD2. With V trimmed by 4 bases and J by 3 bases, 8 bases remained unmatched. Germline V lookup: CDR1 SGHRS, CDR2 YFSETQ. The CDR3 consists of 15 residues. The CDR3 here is CASSPLAGSEETQYF. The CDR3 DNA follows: TGCGCCAGCAGCCCCCTAGCGGGTTCCGAAGAGACCCAGTACTTC.

CDR3 bases: TGTGCCAGCAGCTTAGGGGAGGCTCCGGAGCAGTTCTTC. Protein: CASSLGEAPEQFF. The V and J genes are TRBV7-9 and TRBJ2-1; a weak D match, TRBD2 (6 bases). Per germline, CDR1 SEHNR and CDR2 FQNEAQ (reference sequence). V was cut by 1 base and J by 10 bases, with 11 bases left in between. The CDR3 is 13 residues long.

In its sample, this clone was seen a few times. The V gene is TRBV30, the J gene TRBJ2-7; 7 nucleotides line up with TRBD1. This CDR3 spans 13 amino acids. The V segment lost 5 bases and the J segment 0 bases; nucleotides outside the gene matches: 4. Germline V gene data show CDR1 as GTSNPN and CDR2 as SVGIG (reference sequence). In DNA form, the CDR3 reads TGTGCCTGGTCGGGACAGCCCTCCTACGAGCAGTACTTC. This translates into CAWSGQPSYEQYF.

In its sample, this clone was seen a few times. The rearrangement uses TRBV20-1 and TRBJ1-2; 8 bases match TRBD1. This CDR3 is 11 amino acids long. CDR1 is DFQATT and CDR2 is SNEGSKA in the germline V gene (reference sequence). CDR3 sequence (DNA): TGCATAACGGACAGGGAGAATGGCTACACCTTC. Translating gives CITDRENGYTF.

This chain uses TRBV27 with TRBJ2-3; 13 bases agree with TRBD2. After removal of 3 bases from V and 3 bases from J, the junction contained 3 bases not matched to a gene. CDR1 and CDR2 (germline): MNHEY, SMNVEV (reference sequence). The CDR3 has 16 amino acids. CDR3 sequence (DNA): TGTGCCAGCAGTTTTACTAGCGGGGGGGCAACAGATACGCAGTATTTT. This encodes CASSFTSGGATDTQYF.

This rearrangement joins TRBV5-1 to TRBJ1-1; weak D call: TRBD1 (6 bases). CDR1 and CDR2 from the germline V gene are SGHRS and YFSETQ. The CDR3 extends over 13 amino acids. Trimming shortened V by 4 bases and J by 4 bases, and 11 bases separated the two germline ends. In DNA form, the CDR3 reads TGCGCCAGCAGCGGGACACGGGCCACTGAAGCTTTCTTT. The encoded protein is CASSGTRATEAFF.